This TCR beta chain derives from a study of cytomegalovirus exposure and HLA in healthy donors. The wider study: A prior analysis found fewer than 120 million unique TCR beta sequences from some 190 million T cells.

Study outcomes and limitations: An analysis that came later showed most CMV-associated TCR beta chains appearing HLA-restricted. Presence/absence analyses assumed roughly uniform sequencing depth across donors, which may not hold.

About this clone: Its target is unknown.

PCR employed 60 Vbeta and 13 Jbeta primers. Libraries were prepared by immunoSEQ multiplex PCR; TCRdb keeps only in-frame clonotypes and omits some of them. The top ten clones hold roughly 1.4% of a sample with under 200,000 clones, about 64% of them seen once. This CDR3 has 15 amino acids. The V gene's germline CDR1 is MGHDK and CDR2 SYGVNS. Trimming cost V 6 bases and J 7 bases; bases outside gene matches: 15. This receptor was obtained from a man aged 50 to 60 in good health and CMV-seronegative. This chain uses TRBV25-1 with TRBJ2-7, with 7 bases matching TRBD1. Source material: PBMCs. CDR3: CASRPTGTARVEQYF. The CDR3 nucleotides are TGTGCCAGCAGGCCGACAGGGACCGCCCGTGTGGAGCAGTACTTC.